The T cell receptor (beta chain) described here comes from a study of blood T cell repertoires in COVID-19 (dated by TCRdb to the early 2020s). About the study as a whole: Collaborator samples came from the United States, Italy and Spain and covered acute and convalescent phases of COVID-19. Sample metadata almost always included a de-identified subject ID, COVID-19 status, age in years and sex. A freely available public database, intended as a resource for researchers studying the immune response to SARS-CoV-2, is where the repertoires were released. Where HLA class I and class II types were available, the types were taken from metadata supplied by the sample provider, not from assay-based typing. Samples were obtained from the ongoing ImmuneRACE study (first 160 participants) and from 1,254 subjects provided by 6 global collaborators. The prospective study material was composed of cDNA or gDNA derived from T cells, B-cell-depleted T cells, or PBMCs. Deeply sampled blood TCRbeta repertoires from subjects exposed to, actively infected with, or recovered from COVID-19 were included in the dataset. What the work shows at the level of the full study, not this receptor alone: The quantity of clinical and demographic metadata differed by source and by participant and was supplied without curation.

Each collaborating institution followed its own protocols to collect whole blood in K2EDTA tubes. Collaborator samples were shipped for TCRbeta analysis as frozen whole blood, isolated PBMCs, or DNA extracted from either sample type. TCRbeta CDR3 regions were amplified from genomic DNA using the immunoSEQ Assay, a bias-controlled multiplex PCR. For the original study's pipeline: The number of nucleated cells in each sample was estimated from the amplification of reference gene primers within the assay. Sequence reads were collapsed and filtered to measure the absolute abundance of every unique TCRbeta CDR3 rearrangement. For each sample, productive Simpson clonality was calculated by taking the square root of Simpson's diversity index across productive rearrangements. In its TCRdb copy, this immuneACCESS table keeps in-frame sequences only and misses some clones. Where compared with another copy, unresolved V genes explain less than half of these, and the others have no known cause. That table is the source of V, J and clone size, and D and trimming were worked out from the DNA. The sample contains some 300,000 clones, about 87% of them found a single time. The ten largest clones take up around 1.2% of the sample.

The CDR3 holds 15 amino acids from the cysteine to the phenylalanine. Only CDR3 DNA remains: 45 bases, in frame from the first base. The junction shows trimming of 5 bases on V and 6 bases on J, and the gene matches do not reach 5 bases of it. CDR1 is given as MNHEY and CDR2 as SMNVEV, both from the germline V gene (reference sequence). With respect to this clone: Its specific antigen is unknown. No base-level quality is on record; no much larger clone is a single base apart.

The receptor's source is a man between 65 and 79 years old with acute or convalescent COVID-19. The sample comprised peripheral blood. The chain was built from TRBV27 and TRBJ2-1, with TRBD2 identical over 12 junction bases. The CDR3 protein: CASSRLAGALNEQFF. The nucleotides read TGTGCCAGCAGTCGACTAGCGGGAGCCCTCAATGAGCAGTTCTTC.